Listed below are T cell receptor beta chains from one sample, sequenced in a study of cytomegalovirus exposure and HLA in healthy donors. Measured with immunoSEQ multiplex PCR; TCRdb has only the in-frame clones, and not every one. The sample has 130,000 to 150,000 clones, roughly 86% seen once. Sequencing was done on a sample of PBMCs. All receptors derive from a woman in her thirties in good health and CMV-seronegative. The CDR3 runs from the conserved cysteine through the conserved F or W. D genes are given only for firm matches. Clone size appears in some rows only: once, few, many, or a class for an expanded clone.

abundance,j_gene,v_gene,d_gene,CDR3nt,CDR3aa
.,TRBJ2-5,TRBV7-8,.,TGTGCCAGCAGCTTAATCCCCGACCAAGAGACCCAGTACTTC,CASSLIPDQETQYF
.,TRBJ1-6,TRBV4-1,TRBD1,TGCGCCAGCAGACCGCCGGGACAGGGATATTCACCCCTCCACTTT,CASRPPGQGYSPLHF
.,TRBJ2-3,TRBV2,.,TGTGCCAGCACCGTGCGGATGGTCGCAGATACGCAGTATTTT,CASTVRMVADTQYF
once,TRBJ2-1,TRBV4-1,.,TGCGCCAGCAGCCAAAAGGTGGGAGGGGGTTCATACAATGAGCAGTTCTTC,CASSQKVGGGSYNEQFF
.,TRBJ2-7,TRBV10-3,TRBD2,TGTGCCATCAGTACCTCGCCGGGGGGAGGGAACGAGCAGTACTTC,CAISTSPGGGNEQYF
.,TRBJ1-2,TRBV5-1,TRBD1,TGCGCCAGCAGCTCCGGGACAGGGAGGGCTTATGGCTACACCTTC,CASSSGTGRAYGYTF
.,TRBJ2-1,TRBV7-8,.,TGTGCCAGCAGCTCGTATCAGGGGAATGAGCAGTTCTTC,CASSSYQGNEQFF
.,TRBJ2-7,TRBV2,.,TGTGCCAGCAGTGTAGTTAGCAGCAACGAGCAGTACTTC,CASSVVSSNEQYF
.,TRBJ1-2,TRBV4-1,TRBD1,TGCGCCAGCAGCCAAGATCCGACAGGGGATGGCTACACCTTC,CASSQDPTGDGYTF
.,TRBJ1-2,TRBV2,TRBD1,TGTGCCAGCAGTGTAGGGGGCGGCTATGGCTACACCTTC,CASSVGGGYGYTF
few,TRBJ2-3,TRBV5-1,.,TGCGCCAGCCGAACAGGGTCCACAGATACGCAGTATTTT,CASRTGSTDTQYF
.,TRBJ2-1,TRBV10-3,.,TGTGCCATCAGTGGCCTAGGGGGGGGCTCACAACTATACAATGAGCAGTTCTTC,CAISGLGGGSQLYNEQFF
.,TRBJ1-1,TRBV7-2,.,TGTGCCAGCAGCGCATCAGAGGGTGTTGAAGCTTTCTTT,CASSASEGVEAFF
.,TRBJ2-7,TRBV7-2,.,TGTGCCAGCAGCTTACTGTTTGGTGGCAGGTCATCCTACGAGCAGTACTTC,CASSLLFGGRSSYEQYF
.,TRBJ2-3,TRBV5-1,TRBD2,TGCGCCAGCAGCTTGTCAAGCGGGGGGGCCAGGGATACGCAGTATTTT,CASSLSSGGARDTQYF
once,TRBJ1-2,TRBV5-5,.,TGTGCCAGCAGCCCTGGACCAACCCGGGGAGGCTACACCTTC,CASSPGPTRGGYTF
few,TRBJ2-5,TRBV4-1,.,TGCGCCAGCAGCCAAACCACAGGGTGGGAGACCCAGTACTTC,CASSQTTGWETQYF
.,TRBJ1-2,TRBV29-1,.,TGCAGCGTTGAAGGAGACGGGAACTATGGCTACACCTTC,CSVEGDGNYGYTF
.,TRBJ1-1,TRBV2,TRBD1,TGTGCCAGCAGCGACAGGGGGCCAAGCACTGAAGCTTTCTTT,CASSDRGPSTEAFF
.,TRBJ1-2,TRBV5-1,TRBD1,TGCGCCAGCAGCTCGGGGACAGGGTACTTGGGCTACACCTTC,CASSSGTGYLGYTF
.,TRBJ1-6,TRBV10-3,.,TGTGCCATCGGGAGCTCCTATAATTCACCCCTCCACTTT,CAIGSSYNSPLHF
once,TRBJ2-7,TRBV20-1,.,TGCAGTGCTTCTAACTCCGGGGAGCAGTACTTC,CSASNSGEQYF
few,TRBJ2-1,TRBV2,.,TGTGCCAGCACAGGCGGCAGGGGATATTACAATGAGCAGTTCTTC,CASTGGRGYYNEQFF
.,TRBJ1-2,TRBV19,.,TGTGCCAGTAGTATGGGAACAGGCGGATCCACCTTC,CASSMGTGGSTF
once,TRBJ1-2,TRBV11-2,TRBD1,TGTGCCAGCAGCTTAGCCGGGACAGGGGGCATCGGCTACACCTTC,CASSLAGTGGIGYTF
.,TRBJ1-2,TRBV6-5,TRBD1,TGTGCCAGCATCTCCAGGGGGCCTCCCTATGGCTACACCTTC,CASISRGPPYGYTF
once,TRBJ1-1,TRBV19,TRBD1,TGTGCCAGTAGGGGACAGGGAGGTATAACTGAAGCTTTCTTT,CASRGQGGITEAFF
.,TRBJ2-1,TRBV5-6,TRBD2,TGTGCCAGCAGGACGACTAGCGGGGGGCCTTACAATGAGCAGTTCTTC,CASRTTSGGPYNEQFF
few,TRBJ1-1,TRBV11-3,.,TGTGCCAGCAGCACCCAAGGGGGTGTCACTGAAGCTTTCTTT,CASSTQGGVTEAFF
.,TRBJ2-5,TRBV5-5,.,TGTGCCAGCAATCTAGGTTCAGGGATCGAGACCCAGTACTTC,CASNLGSGIETQYF
.,TRBJ2-1,TRBV6-5,.,TGTGCCAGCAGAATAGGGGGGGCGTCATATGAGCAGTTCTTC,CASRIGGASYEQFF
.,TRBJ2-7,TRBV5-6,.,TGTGCCAGCAGCTTGTCTGCAAACCTAGCCTACGAGCAGTACTTC,CASSLSANLAYEQYF
.,TRBJ2-1,TRBV9,.,TGTGCCAGCAGCGAGTCAGGGGTCGCTTCCTACAATGAGCAGTTCTTC,CASSESGVASYNEQFF
once,TRBJ1-2,TRBV9,.,TGTGCCAGCAGCGTCACGACTGGAACTTATGGCTACACCTTC,CASSVTTGTYGYTF
.,TRBJ2-3,TRBV10-3,TRBD2,TGTGCCAGCCTAGCGGATCCCACAGATACGCAGTATTTT,CASLADPTDTQYF
.,TRBJ1-2,TRBV6-4,.,TGTGCCAGCAGTGACCAGCGCGGTTTTGGCTACACCTTC,CASSDQRGFGYTF
.,TRBJ1-3,TRBV7-2,.,TGTGCCAGCAGCTTAACGACAGATGCTGGAAACACCATATATTTT,CASSLTTDAGNTIYF
.,TRBJ1-1,TRBV5-8,.,TGTGCCAGCAGCTTGGCCCTAACAGGGAACACTGAAGCTTTCTTT,CASSLALTGNTEAFF
.,TRBJ1-6,TRBV27,.,TGTGCCAGCAGCACCTCAGGTCCGGATTCACCCCTCCACTTT,CASSTSGPDSPLHF
few,TRBJ1-2,TRBV2,.,TGTGCCAGCAGTGAAGAACAGAACTATGGCTACACCTTC,CASSEEQNYGYTF
.,TRBJ2-1,TRBV6-4,TRBD1,TGTGCCAGCAGTCGTATGACAGGGGGCTCCTACAATGAGCAGTTCTTC,CASSRMTGGSYNEQFF
once,TRBJ1-2,TRBV4-1,.,TGCGCCAGCAGCCAAGGCAGATTTTCCTTTCCGACTGTCACCTTC,CASSQGRFSFPTVTF
few,TRBJ2-3,TRBV5-4,.,TGTGCCAGCAGCTCTAATACAGATACGCAGTATTTT,CASSSNTDTQYF
.,TRBJ2-5,TRBV2,TRBD2,TGTGCCAGCAGGCTAGCGGCGGTAGAGACCCAGTACTTC,CASRLAAVETQYF
.,TRBJ2-5,TRBV9,TRBD1,TGTGCCAGCAGCCTGGGGACAGGCGGGGAGACCCAGTACTTC,CASSLGTGGETQYF
.,TRBJ2-6,TRBV5-8,.,TGTGCCAGCAGCTTTCGGGGGAATGGGGCCAACGTCCTGACTTTC,CASSFRGNGANVLTF
.,TRBJ1-1,TRBV30,TRBD1,TGTGCCTGGAGGGTCGACAGGGATGAAGCTTTCTTT,CAWRVDRDEAFF
.,TRBJ2-2,TRBV5-4,.,TGTGCCAGCAGCTTATCAGAGGGCACCGGGGAGCTGTTTTTT,CASSLSEGTGELFF
.,TRBJ1-2,TRBV10-3,.,TGTGCCATCAGAGGACAGCTTATTAACTATGGCTACACCTTC,CAIRGQLINYGYTF
.,TRBJ1-6,TRBV4-1,TRBD1,TGCGCCAGCAGCCGAGGGACAGCGGATAATTCACCCCTCCACTTT,CASSRGTADNSPLHF
few,TRBJ1-1,TRBV7-9,.,TGTGCCAGCAGCTTAAGACAGGTAGGGACTGAAGCTTTCTTT,CASSLRQVGTEAFF
.,TRBJ1-5,TRBV2,.,TGTGCCAGCAGTCAGGGACTGTACAATCAGCCCCAGCATTTT,CASSQGLYNQPQHF
.,TRBJ2-2,TRBV18,TRBD1,TGTGCCAGCTCACAGGACAGGGATAACACCGGGGAGCTGTTTTTT,CASSQDRDNTGELFF
.,TRBJ1-2,TRBV28,.,TGTGCCAGCAGAAGAACCCAGGGTGTTGGAGGCTACACCTTC,CASRRTQGVGGYTF
.,TRBJ1-2,TRBV29-1,.,TGCAGCGTTGGACAAGCCTTAGAGTATGGCTACACCTTC,CSVGQALEYGYTF
few,TRBJ2-7,TRBV10-3,TRBD2,TGTGCCATCAGAGGGAACCCTAGCGGCTACGAGCAGTACTTC,CAIRGNPSGYEQYF
.,TRBJ1-3,TRBV19,.,TGTGCCAGTAGTATAGGTAGCTCTGGAAACACCATATATTTT,CASSIGSSGNTIYF
.,TRBJ2-7,TRBV5-4,TRBD2,TGTGCCAGCAGCCAAGGGACTAGCGGGGCCTACGAGCAGTACTTC,CASSQGTSGAYEQYF
.,TRBJ2-7,TRBV10-3,TRBD1,TGTGCCATCAGTGCACGGCGGGACAGGGGGTTTTACGAGCAGTACTTC,CAISARRDRGFYEQYF